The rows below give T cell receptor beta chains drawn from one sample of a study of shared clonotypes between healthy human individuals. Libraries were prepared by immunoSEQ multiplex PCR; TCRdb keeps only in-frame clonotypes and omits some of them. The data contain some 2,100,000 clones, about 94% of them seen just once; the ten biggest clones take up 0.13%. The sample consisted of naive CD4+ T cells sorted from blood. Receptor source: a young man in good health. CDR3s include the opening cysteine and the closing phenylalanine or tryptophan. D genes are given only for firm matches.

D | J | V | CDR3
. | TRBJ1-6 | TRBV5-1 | CASSVDDSRTTPLHF
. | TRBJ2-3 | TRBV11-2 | CASSFPPWVTSTDTQYF
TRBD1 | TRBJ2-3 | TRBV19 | CASSLGSRTGRFTDTQYF
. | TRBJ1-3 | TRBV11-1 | CASSLTRGSGNTIYF
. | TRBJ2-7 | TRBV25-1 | CASASSYEQYF
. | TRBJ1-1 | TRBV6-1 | CASSETGWGPVPQEAFF
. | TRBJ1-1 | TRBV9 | CASSGAMNTEAFF
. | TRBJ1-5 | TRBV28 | CASSLRWVGDQPQHF
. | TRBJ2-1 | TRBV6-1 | CASSEDRGTRGPYNEQFF
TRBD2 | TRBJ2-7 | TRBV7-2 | CASSLGTSRGEQYF
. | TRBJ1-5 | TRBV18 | CASSQLPKNQPQHF
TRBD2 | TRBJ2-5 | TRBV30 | CAWSRWTSGSFQETQYF
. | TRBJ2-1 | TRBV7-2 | CASSADRGSYNEQFF
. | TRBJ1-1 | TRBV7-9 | CASSLQGGTEAFF
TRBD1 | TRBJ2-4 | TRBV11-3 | CASSLGGQGSKNIQYF
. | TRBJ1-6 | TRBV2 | CASSVTVNSPLHF
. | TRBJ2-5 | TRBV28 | CASIQGGGRETQYF
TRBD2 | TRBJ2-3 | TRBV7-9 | CASSLASSGFSPDTQYF
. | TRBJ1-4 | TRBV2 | CASTKQGFTNEKLFF
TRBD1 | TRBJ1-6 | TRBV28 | CASSPDTQGRVALHF
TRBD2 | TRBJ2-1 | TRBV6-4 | CASSEWRGDNEQFF